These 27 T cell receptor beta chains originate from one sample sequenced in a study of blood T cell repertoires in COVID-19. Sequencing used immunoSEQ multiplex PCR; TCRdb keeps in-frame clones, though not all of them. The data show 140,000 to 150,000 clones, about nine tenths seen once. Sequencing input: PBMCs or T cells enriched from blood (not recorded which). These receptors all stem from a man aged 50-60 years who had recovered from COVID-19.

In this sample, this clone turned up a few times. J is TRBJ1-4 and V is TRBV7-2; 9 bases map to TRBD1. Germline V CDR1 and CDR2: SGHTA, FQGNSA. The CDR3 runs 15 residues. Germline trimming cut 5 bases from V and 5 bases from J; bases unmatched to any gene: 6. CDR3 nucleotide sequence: TGTGCCAGCAGCCCGGGACAGGGAGCAAATGAAAAACTGTTTTTT. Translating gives CASSPGQGANEKLFF.

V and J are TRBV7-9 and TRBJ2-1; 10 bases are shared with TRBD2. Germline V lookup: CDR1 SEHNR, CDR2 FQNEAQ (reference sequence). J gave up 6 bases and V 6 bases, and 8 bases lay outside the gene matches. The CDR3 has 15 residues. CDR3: CASSLLAGSPNEQFF. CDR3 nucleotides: TGTGCCAGCAGTTTACTAGCGGGGTCCCCCAATGAGCAGTTCTTC.

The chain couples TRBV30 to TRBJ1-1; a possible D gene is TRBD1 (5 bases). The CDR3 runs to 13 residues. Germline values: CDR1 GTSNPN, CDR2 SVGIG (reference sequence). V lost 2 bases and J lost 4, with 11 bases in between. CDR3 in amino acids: CAWSRPGGTEAFF. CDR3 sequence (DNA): TGTGCCTGGAGTAGACCGGGGGGCACTGAAGCTTTCTTT.

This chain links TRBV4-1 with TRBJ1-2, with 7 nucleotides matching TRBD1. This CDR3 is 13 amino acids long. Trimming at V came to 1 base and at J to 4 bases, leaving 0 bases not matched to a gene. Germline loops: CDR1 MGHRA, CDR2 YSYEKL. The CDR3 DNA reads TGCGCCAGCAGCCAAGGACAGGGCTATGGCTACACCTTC. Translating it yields CASSQGQGYGYTF.

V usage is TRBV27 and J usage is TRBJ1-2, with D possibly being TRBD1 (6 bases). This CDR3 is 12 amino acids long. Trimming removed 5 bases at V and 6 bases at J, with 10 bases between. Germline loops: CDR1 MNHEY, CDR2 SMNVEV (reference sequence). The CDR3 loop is CASSPRGHGYTF. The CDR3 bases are TGTGCCAGCAGTCCCAGGGGCCATGGCTACACCTTC.

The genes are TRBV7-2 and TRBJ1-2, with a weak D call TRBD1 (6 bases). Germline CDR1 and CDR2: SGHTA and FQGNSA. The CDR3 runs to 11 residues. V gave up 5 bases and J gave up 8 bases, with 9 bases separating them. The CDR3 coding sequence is TGTGCCAGCAGCCCAGGGGAAGGCTACACCTTC. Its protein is CASSPGEGYTF.

The CDR3 nucleotides are TGTGCCAGCAGCTTAGCGTGGGGGGTTGAGACCCAGTACTTC. It codes for CASSLAWGVETQYF. The chain links TRBV7-2 to TRBJ2-5, with D possibly TRBD2 on 6 matching bases. This CDR3 spans 14 amino acids. The germline CDR1 and CDR2 sequences are SGHTA and FQGNSA. Trimming shortened V by 0 bases and J by 5 bases, and 10 bases separated the two germline ends.

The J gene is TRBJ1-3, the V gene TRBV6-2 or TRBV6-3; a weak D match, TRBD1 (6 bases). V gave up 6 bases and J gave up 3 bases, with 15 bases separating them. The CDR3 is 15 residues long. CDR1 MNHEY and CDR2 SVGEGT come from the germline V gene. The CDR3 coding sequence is TGTGCCAGCAGCCTCGGACAGACCTTTGGAAACACCATATATTTT. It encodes CASSLGQTFGNTIYF.

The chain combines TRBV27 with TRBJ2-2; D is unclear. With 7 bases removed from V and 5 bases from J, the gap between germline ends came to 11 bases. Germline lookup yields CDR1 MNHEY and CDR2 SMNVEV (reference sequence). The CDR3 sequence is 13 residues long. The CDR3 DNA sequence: TGTGCCAGCACCCCATTCGGGACCGGGGAGCTGTTTTTT. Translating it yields CASTPFGTGELFF.

The CDR3 sequence: CASSGGTSGRVQETQYF. The CDR3 coding sequence is TGCGCCAGCAGCGGGGGGACTAGCGGGAGGGTCCAAGAGACCCAGTACTTC. V gene TRBV5-1 combines with J gene TRBJ2-5; the match to TRBD2 covers 16 bases. The CDR3 is 17 amino acids. Germline CDR1 SGHRS, CDR2 YFSETQ. V was clipped by 4 bases and J by 1 base; unmatched bases: 4.

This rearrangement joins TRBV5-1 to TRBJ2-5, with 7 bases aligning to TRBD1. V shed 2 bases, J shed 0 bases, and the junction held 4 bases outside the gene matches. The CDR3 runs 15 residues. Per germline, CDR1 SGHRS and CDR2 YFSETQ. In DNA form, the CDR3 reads TGCGCCAGCAGCTTCTCACAGGGGAACCAAGAGACCCAGTACTTC. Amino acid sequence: CASSFSQGNQETQYF.

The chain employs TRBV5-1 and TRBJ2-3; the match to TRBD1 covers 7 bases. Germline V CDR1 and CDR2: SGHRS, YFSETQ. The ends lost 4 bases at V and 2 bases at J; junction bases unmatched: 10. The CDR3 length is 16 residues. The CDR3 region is CASSGTGTVSTDTQYF. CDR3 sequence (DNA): TGCGCCAGCAGCGGAACCGGGACAGTTTCCACAGATACGCAGTATTTT.

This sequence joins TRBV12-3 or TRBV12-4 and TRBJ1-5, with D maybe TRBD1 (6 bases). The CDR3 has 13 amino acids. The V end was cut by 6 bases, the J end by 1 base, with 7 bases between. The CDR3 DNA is TGTGCCAGCAGGCAGGGGAGCAATCAGCCCCAGCATTTT. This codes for CASRQGSNQPQHF.

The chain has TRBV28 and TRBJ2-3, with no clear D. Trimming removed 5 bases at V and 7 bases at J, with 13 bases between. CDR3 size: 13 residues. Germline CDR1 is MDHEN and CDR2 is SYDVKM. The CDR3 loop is CASSPKTYNTQYF. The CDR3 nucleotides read TGTGCCAGCAGTCCGAAGACATACAATACGCAGTATTTT.

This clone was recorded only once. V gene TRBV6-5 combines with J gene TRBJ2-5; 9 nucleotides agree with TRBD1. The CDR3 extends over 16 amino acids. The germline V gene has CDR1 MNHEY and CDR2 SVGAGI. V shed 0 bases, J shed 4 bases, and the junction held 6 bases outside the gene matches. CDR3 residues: CASSYSDRGFGETQYF. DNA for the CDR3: TGTGCCAGCAGTTACTCCGACAGGGGGTTTGGAGAGACCCAGTACTTC.

This CDR3 reads CASTPLGGPNSPLHF. In DNA, the CDR3 is TGTGCCAGCACGCCTCTCGGGGGGCCGAATTCACCCCTCCACTTT. The rearrangement uses TRBV6-5 and TRBJ1-6; tentatively, D is TRBD1 (6 bases). The CDR3 contains 15 residues. Germline V gene lookup returns CDR1 MNHEY and CDR2 SVGAGI. V was cut by 7 bases and J by 7 bases, with 17 bases left in between.

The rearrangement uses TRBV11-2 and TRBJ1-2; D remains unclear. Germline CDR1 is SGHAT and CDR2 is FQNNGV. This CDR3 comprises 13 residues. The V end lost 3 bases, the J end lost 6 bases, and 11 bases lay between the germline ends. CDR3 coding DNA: TGTGCCAGCAGCTTTAGGCAGGTGGATGGCTACACCTTC. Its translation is CASSFRQVDGYTF.

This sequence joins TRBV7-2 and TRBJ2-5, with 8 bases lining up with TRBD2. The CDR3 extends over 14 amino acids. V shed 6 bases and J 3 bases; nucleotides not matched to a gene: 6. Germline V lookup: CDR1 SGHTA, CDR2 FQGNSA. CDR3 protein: CASRVGREEETQYF. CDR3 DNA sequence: TGTGCCAGCAGAGTAGGGCGGGAGGAAGAGACCCAGTACTTC.

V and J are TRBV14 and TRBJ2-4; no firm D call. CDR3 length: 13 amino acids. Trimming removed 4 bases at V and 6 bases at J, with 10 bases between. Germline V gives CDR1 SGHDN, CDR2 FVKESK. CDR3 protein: CASSPTPGNIQYF. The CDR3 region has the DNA TGTGCCAGCAGCCCCACGCCCGGAAACATTCAGTACTTC.

In DNA form, the CDR3 reads TGTGCCTGGAGTGAGCGACAGGGACGGGTGGGTTCACCCCTCCACTTT. Protein sequence: CAWSERQGRVGSPLHF. V and J are TRBV30 and TRBJ1-6; 7 positions agree with TRBD1. The germline CDR1 and CDR2 sequences are GTSNPN and SVGIG (reference sequence). The CDR3 is 16 amino acids. V was pared by 1 base and J by 9 bases, with 12 bases of the junction left unmatched. The whole variable domain, filled in from reference TRBV30 and TRBJ1-6, reads SQTIHQWPATLVQPVGSPLSLECTVEGTSNPNLYWYRQAAGRGLQLLFYSVGIGQISSEVPQNLSASRPQDRQFILSSKKLLLSDSGFYLCAWSERQGRVGSPLHFGNGTRLTVT.

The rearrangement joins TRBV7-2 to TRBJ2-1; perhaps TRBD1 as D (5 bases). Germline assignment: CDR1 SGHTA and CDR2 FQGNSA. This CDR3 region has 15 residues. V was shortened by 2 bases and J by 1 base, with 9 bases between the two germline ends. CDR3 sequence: CASSLLQGSYNEQFF. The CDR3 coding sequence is TGTGCCAGCAGCTTACTCCAGGGTTCCTACAATGAGCAGTTCTTC.

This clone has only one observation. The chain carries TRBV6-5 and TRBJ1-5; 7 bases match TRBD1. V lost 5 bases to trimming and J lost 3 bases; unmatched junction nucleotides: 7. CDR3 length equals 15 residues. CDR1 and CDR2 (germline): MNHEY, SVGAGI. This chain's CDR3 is CASSPPGGSNQPQHF. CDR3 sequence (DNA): TGTGCCAGCAGTCCCCCAGGGGGGTCCAATCAGCCCCAGCATTTT.

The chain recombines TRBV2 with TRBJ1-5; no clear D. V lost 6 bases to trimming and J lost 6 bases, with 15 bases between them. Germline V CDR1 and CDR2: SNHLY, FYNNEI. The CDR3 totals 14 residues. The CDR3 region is CASRDRHLGQPQHF. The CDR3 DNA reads TGTGCCAGCAGGGATAGACATTTGGGTCAGCCCCAGCATTTT.

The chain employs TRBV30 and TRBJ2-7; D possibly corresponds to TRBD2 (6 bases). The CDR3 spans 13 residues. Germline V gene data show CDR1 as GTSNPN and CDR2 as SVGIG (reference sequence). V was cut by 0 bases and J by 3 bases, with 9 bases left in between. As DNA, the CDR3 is TGTGCCTGGAGTGTTGCGGGGCACTACGAGCAGTACGTC. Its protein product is CAWSVAGHYEQYV.

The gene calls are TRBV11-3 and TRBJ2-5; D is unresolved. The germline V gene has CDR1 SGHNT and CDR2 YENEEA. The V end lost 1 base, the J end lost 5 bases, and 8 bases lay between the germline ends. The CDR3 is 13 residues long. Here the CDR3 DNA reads TGTGCCAGCAGCTTAGGGCAATGGGAGACCCAGTACTTC. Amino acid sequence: CASSLGQWETQYF. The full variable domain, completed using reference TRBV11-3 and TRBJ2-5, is EAGVVQSPRYKIIEKKQPVAFWCNPISGHNTLYWYLQNLGQGPELLIRYENEEAVDDSQLPKDRFSAERLKGVDSTLKIQPAELGDSAVYLCASSLGQWETQYFGPGTRLLVL.

The CDR3 region is CASSVKQAADTQYF. The CDR3 bases are TGTGCCAGCAGCGTTAAACAGGCGGCAGATACGCAGTATTTT. The chain is built from TRBV9 and TRBJ2-3; D may be TRBD1 (5 bases). The CDR3 covers 14 residues. Germline V CDR1 and CDR2: SGDLS, YYNGEE. V dropped 2 bases and J dropped 4 bases, with 11 bases sitting between them. Filled out from reference TRBV9 and TRBJ2-3, the complete variable domain reads DSGVTQTPKHLITATGQRVTLRCSPRSGDLSVYWYQQSLDQGLQFLIQYYNGEERAKGNILERFSAQQFPDLHSELNLSSLELGDSALYFCASSVKQAADTQYFGPGTRLTVL.

CDR3 nucleotide sequence: TGTGCCAGAAGCTTTAACTTGGGCCCCATTAACACTGAAGCTTTCTTT. Its translation is CARSFNLGPINTEAFF. The chain uses TRBV5-3 and TRBJ1-1; D uncertain. TRBV5-3 carries the ORF label, with uncertain function. Trimming pared 2 bases from V and 2 bases from J, leaving 16 bases between. The CDR3 has 16 residues.